Sequencing of this T cell receptor (beta chain) was carried out in a study of blood T cell repertoires in COVID-19. Study as a whole: Samples came from the United States, Italy and Spain, spanning acute and convalescent COVID-19.

The length of the CDR3 is 14 residues. Germline V gene data show CDR1 as KGHDR and CDR2 as SFDVKD. V lost 8 bases, J lost 14 bases, and 14 bases stayed unmatched. The table came from immunoSEQ multiplex PCR; TCRdb's copy has only in-frame clones and leaves some out. The repertoire includes 35,000 to 45,000 clones, 60% to 85% of them detected once, and roughly 2% sits in the top ten. This receptor was obtained from a man between 60 and 75 years old with active COVID-19. V gene TRBV24-1 combines with J gene TRBJ1-6, with 7 nucleotides matching TRBD1. The material sequenced was peripheral blood. The CDR3 sequence: CATNPGQQPGALHF. The CDR3 bases are TGTGCCACCAACCCGGGACAGCAACCTGGGGCCCTCCACTTT.